These T cell receptor beta chains were read from a single sample in a study of T cell responses to AZD1222 COVID-19 vaccine. Profiled with immunoSEQ multiplex PCR; TCRdb holds only in-frame clones, not every one. This sample has 190,000 or so clones, with about 88% found just once. This material consisted of peripheral blood, taken 28 days after the second AZD1222 dose. These receptors were taken from an adult who received the AZD1222 COVID-19 vaccine. Each CDR3 is given with its conserved first and last residue. Fields, in order: D gene, V gene, clone size, J gene, CDR3 DNA, CDR3 protein. The D gene is left open where the match is weak. Not every row has a clone size; where given, it reads once, few, many or a size class.

D gene: TRBD1
V gene: TRBV4-3
clone size: NA
J gene: TRBJ1-1
CDR3 DNA: TGCGCCAGCAGCCAAGACGACAGGGGGACTGAAGCTTTCTTT
CDR3 protein: CASSQDDRGTEAFF

D gene: TRBD1
V gene: TRBV18
clone size: NA
J gene: TRBJ1-2
CDR3 DNA: TGTGCCAGCTCACCAGGGGAGGACAGGGCGAGCTATGGCTACACCTTC
CDR3 protein: CASSPGEDRASYGYTF

D gene: NA
V gene: TRBV28
clone size: once
J gene: TRBJ1-1
CDR3 DNA: TGTGCCAGCACCCTGCCGCCGGCTAGGTACACTGAAGCTTTCTTT
CDR3 protein: CASTLPPARYTEAFF

D gene: TRBD1
V gene: TRBV4-3
clone size: NA
J gene: TRBJ1-5
CDR3 DNA: TGCGCCAGCAGCAGGACAGGGGATAACGGTCAGCCCCAGCATTTT
CDR3 protein: CASSRTGDNGQPQHF

D gene: NA
V gene: TRBV2
clone size: NA
J gene: TRBJ1-2
CDR3 DNA: TGTGCCAGCAGTGAAGCGGCGGGGGTTGGCTATGGCTACACCTTC
CDR3 protein: CASSEAAGVGYGYTF

D gene: TRBD2
V gene: TRBV19
clone size: few
J gene: TRBJ2-1
CDR3 DNA: TGTGCCAGTAGTATCGGCGGGAGCCCTCACAATGAGCAGTTCTTC
CDR3 protein: CASSIGGSPHNEQFF

D gene: NA
V gene: TRBV6-2/TRBV6-3
clone size: NA
J gene: TRBJ1-1
CDR3 DNA: TGTGCCAGCAGTTACGGTGGAGGGGCCCTTATGAACACTGAAGCTTTCTTT
CDR3 protein: CASSYGGGALMNTEAFF

D gene: NA
V gene: TRBV20-1
clone size: NA
J gene: TRBJ2-7
CDR3 DNA: TGCAGTGCCGCGGAGGGCTACGAGCAGTACTTC
CDR3 protein: CSAAEGYEQYF

D gene: TRBD1
V gene: TRBV19
clone size: NA
J gene: TRBJ1-3
CDR3 DNA: TGTGCCAGTAGTACGAGGGGACAGGTTGGAAACACCATATATTTT
CDR3 protein: CASSTRGQVGNTIYF

D gene: NA
V gene: TRBV9
clone size: NA
J gene: TRBJ2-5
CDR3 DNA: TGTGCCAGCAGTTCCCCAGGAGGGGGCCAAGAGACCCAGTACTTC
CDR3 protein: CASSSPGGGQETQYF

D gene: NA
V gene: TRBV28
clone size: NA
J gene: TRBJ2-7
CDR3 DNA: TGTGCCAGCAGTTCAAACCTGACACCCCCCAACTACGAGCTGTACTTC
CDR3 protein: CASSSNLTPPNYELYF

D gene: NA
V gene: TRBV7-2
clone size: NA
J gene: TRBJ1-1
CDR3 DNA: TGTGCCAGCAGCTGGCCCGGGGGGAACACTGAAGCTTTCTTT
CDR3 protein: CASSWPGGNTEAFF

D gene: NA
V gene: TRBV3-1/TRBV3-2
clone size: NA
J gene: TRBJ1-3
CDR3 DNA: TGTGCCAGCAGCCAGACGGGATCCCCGGCTACTGGAAACACCATATATTTT
CDR3 protein: CASSQTGSPATGNTIYF

D gene: TRBD2
V gene: TRBV6-5
clone size: NA
J gene: TRBJ2-1
CDR3 DNA: TGTGCCAGCAGTTACTCGCCCAGCGGGGGAGACAATGAGCAGTTCTTC
CDR3 protein: CASSYSPSGGDNEQFF